The 17 T cell receptor beta chains in this list originate from one sample, sequenced in a study of OX40 agonist ivuxolimab in advanced cancers. Assay: immunoSEQ multiplex PCR; the TCRdb copy retains only in-frame clones and omits some. The sample includes 60,000 to 75,000 clones, 91% of them seen just once. The sequenced sample was CD4+ or CD8+ T cells sorted from blood, obtained in a trial of the OX40 agonist ivuxolimab. These receptors originate from an adult with an advanced solid tumor such as melanoma, head and neck, liver or kidney cancer.

CDR3 sequence (DNA): TGTGCCAGCAGCTTTTGGCCGCGGACAGGGGGCATTGAAGCTTTCTTT. Translation: CASSFWPRTGGIEAFF. This chain links TRBV7-2 with TRBJ1-1; TRBD1 agrees at 11 bases. The V and J ends lost 3 bases and 7 bases, in that order; junction bases with no gene match: 10. The CDR3 has 16 residues. CDR1 and CDR2 from the germline V gene are SGHTA and FQGNSA. The full variable domain, in which reference TRBV7-2 and TRBJ1-1 provide the parts outside the CDR3, is GAGVSQSPSNKVTEKGKDVELRCDPISGHTALYWYRQSLGQGLEFLIYFQGNSAPDKSGLPSDRFSAERTGGSVSTLTIQRTQQEDSAVYLCASSFWPRTGGIEAFFGQGTRLTVV.

The chain employs TRBV11-3 and TRBJ2-5; D not resolved. The ends were cut back, 0 bases at V and 7 bases at J, with 6 bases in the middle. Germline CDR1 and CDR2: SGHNT and YENEEA. The CDR3 is 12 residues long. Here the CDR3 DNA reads TGTGCCAGCAGCTTAGATCGTGTGACCCAGTACTTC. Amino acids: CASSLDRVTQYF.

V and J are TRBV29-1 and TRBJ2-1; 7 bases agree with TRBD1. J gave up 2 bases and V 7 bases, and 5 bases lay outside the gene matches. Germline loops: CDR1 SQVTM, CDR2 ANQGSEA. The CDR3 consists of 13 residues. CDR3 sequence (DNA): TGCAGCGGCGGGCAGGGGGCCTACAATGAGCAGTTCTTC. Translated, it gives CSGGQGAYNEQFF.

The chain is built from TRBV7-8 and TRBJ1-1; D ambiguous. This CDR3 has 14 residues. Germline V CDR1 and CDR2: SGHVS, FQNEAQ. Trimming took off 2 bases at V and 0 bases at J, with 7 bases between the two ends. In DNA, the CDR3 is TGTGCCAGCAGCTTAAGTATTTTGAACACTGAAGCTTTCTTT. Protein sequence: CASSLSILNTEAFF.

This chain joins TRBV7-2 and TRBJ2-3, with no clear D. The CDR3 length is 12 residues. The V gene lost 1 base and the J gene lost 6 bases, with 5 bases spanning the gap. Germline loops: CDR1 SGHTA, CDR2 FQGNSA. CDR3 residues: CASSLERDTQYF. CDR3 bases: TGTGCCAGCAGCTTAGAGAGGGATACGCAGTATTTT.

The chain joins TRBV4-3 to TRBJ1-2; possible D gene TRBD1, 5 bases. Trimming left V 1 base short and J 5 bases short, with 11 bases between. This CDR3 region has 14 residues. The germline V gene has CDR1 LGHNA and CDR2 YSLEER. The CDR3 reads CASSQGARVYGYTF. The CDR3 nucleotides are TGCGCCAGCAGCCAAGGAGCCAGGGTTTATGGCTACACCTTC.

The chain recombines TRBV7-2 with TRBJ2-3; TRBD2 matches at 8 bases. Trimming at V came to 3 bases and at J to 5 bases, leaving 10 bases not matched to a gene. CDR1 SGHTA and CDR2 FQGNSA come from the germline V gene. The CDR3 sequence is 16 residues long. DNA for the CDR3: TGTGCCAGCAGCTTTTCCGGGAGGGTACGTGTAGATACGCAGTATTTT. Protein: CASSFSGRVRVDTQYF.

The chain combines TRBV7-2 with TRBJ2-3; 12 positions agree with TRBD2. The V gene's germline CDR1 is SGHTA and CDR2 FQGNSA. The junction had 5 bases not matched to a gene; V was cut back by 5 bases and J by 2 bases. CDR3 length: 16 residues. The CDR3 protein is CASSPRLAGVTDTQYF. In DNA, the CDR3 is TGTGCCAGCAGCCCCAGACTAGCGGGAGTCACAGATACGCAGTATTTT.

The chain recombines TRBV5-1 with TRBJ1-1, with D maybe TRBD1 (5 bases). CDR1 is SGHRS, CDR2 YFSETQ, per germline. This CDR3 has 13 residues. V was shortened by 0 bases and J by 8 bases, with 11 bases between the two germline ends. The CDR3 DNA sequence: TGCGCCAGCAGCTTGGAGGCAACAGGAGAAGCTTTCTTT. Translated, it gives CASSLEATGEAFF.

The chain combines TRBV21-1 with TRBJ2-3; TRBD2 is the table's D call, not checked against the DNA. TRBV21-1 is labeled a pseudogene. CDR3 length equals 15 residues. Here the CDR3 DNA reads TGTGCCAGCGTGAACCGGGACTGGTCCACAGATACGCAGTATTTT. Translated: CASVNRDWSTDTQYF.

The chain is built from TRBV4-3 and TRBJ2-7; tentative D call: TRBD2 (6 bases). The CDR3 is 17 residues long. V shed 0 bases and J shed 0 bases, with 15 bases lying between them. Germline V gene data show CDR1 as LGHNA and CDR2 as YSLEER. The chain's CDR3 is CASSQDVRGSSSYEQYF. DNA for the CDR3: TGCGCCAGCAGCCAAGATGTCCGGGGGAGCAGCTCCTACGAGCAGTACTTC.

The gene calls are TRBV9 and TRBJ1-3; possible D gene TRBD1, 5 bases. Germline-derived CDR1 and CDR2 are SGDLS and YYNGEE. There are 13 residues in the CDR3. V was clipped by 4 bases and J by 7 bases, with 12 bases between them. CDR3 nucleotide sequence: TGTGCCAGCAGCACCGGGGAGGGGAACACCATATATTTT. The encoded protein is CASSTGEGNTIYF.

The sample holds one count of this clone. The J gene is TRBJ2-7, the V gene TRBV6-4; 7 nucleotides agree with TRBD2. Trimming cost V 7 bases and J 2 bases; bases outside gene matches: 5. The CDR3 covers 13 residues. The germline gives CDR1 MRHNA, CDR2 SNTAGT. CDR3 loop: CASTVREPYEQYF. In nucleotides, the CDR3 is TGTGCCAGCACGGTGCGGGAGCCCTACGAGCAGTACTTC.

This clone was seen a handful of times. V and J are TRBV7-9 and TRBJ2-7, with 13 nucleotides matching TRBD2. The CDR3 totals 15 residues. Germline CDR1 SEHNR, CDR2 FQNEAQ (reference sequence). Trimming removed 4 bases from V and 5 bases from J; junction bases left unmatched: 5. CDR3 sequence (DNA): TGTGCCAGCAGCTCCGGACTAGCGGGAGTAAACGAGCAGTACTTC. It translates to CASSSGLAGVNEQYF.

This clone was recorded a few times. The chain uses TRBV28 and TRBJ2-3; D perhaps matches TRBD1 (6 bases). In germline, CDR1 is MDHEN, CDR2 SYDVKM. Trimming took 4 bases from V and 4 from J, leaving 12 bases between them. This CDR3 contains 14 residues. The CDR3: CASSSGQPSDTQYF. CDR3 nucleotides: TGTGCCAGCAGTTCCGGACAGCCTTCAGATACGCAGTATTTT.

The V call is TRBV6-1, the J call TRBJ2-3; a possible D gene is TRBD2 (5 bases). V lost 10 bases, J lost 6 bases, and 14 bases lay in between. The CDR3 is 12 amino acids. The germline V gene has CDR1 MNHNS and CDR2 SASEGT. This CDR3 is CATSREPDTQYF. The DNA for the CDR3 is TGTGCCACCTCAAGGGAGCCCGATACGCAGTATTTT.

This chain links TRBV7-3 with TRBJ2-5; 14 nucleotides match TRBD2. This CDR3 is built from 17 residues. Germline CDR1 is SGHTA and CDR2 is FQGTGA. Unmatched junction bases numbered 12, after V lost 7 bases and J lost 5 bases. The CDR3 is CASTAEGTSGRNETQYF. The CDR3, as DNA: TGTGCCAGCACCGCAGAAGGGACTAGCGGGAGAAATGAGACCCAGTACTTC.